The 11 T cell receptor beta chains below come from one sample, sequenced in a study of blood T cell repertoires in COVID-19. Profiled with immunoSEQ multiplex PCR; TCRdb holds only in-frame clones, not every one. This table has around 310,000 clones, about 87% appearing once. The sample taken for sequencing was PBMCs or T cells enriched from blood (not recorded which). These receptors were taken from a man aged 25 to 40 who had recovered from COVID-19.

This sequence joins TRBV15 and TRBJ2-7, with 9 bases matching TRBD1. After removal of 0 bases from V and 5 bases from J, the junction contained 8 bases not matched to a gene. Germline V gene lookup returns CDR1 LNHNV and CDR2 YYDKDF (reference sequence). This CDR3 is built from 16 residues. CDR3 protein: CATSRDPGQGTHEQYF. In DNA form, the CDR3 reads TGTGCCACCAGCAGAGATCCCGGACAGGGGACCCACGAGCAGTACTTC.

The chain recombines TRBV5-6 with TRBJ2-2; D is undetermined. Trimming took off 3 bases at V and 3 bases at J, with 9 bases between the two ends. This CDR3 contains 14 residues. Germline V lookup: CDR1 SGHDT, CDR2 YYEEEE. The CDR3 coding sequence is TGTGCCAGCAGCTCCCCCCTCGACACCGGGGAGCTGTTTTTT. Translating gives CASSSPLDTGELFF.

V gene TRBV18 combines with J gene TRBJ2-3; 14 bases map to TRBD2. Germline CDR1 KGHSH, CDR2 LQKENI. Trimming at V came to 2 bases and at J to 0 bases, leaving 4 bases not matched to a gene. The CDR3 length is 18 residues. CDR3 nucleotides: TGTGCCAGCTCACCATTTGGACTAGCGGGGGGAAGCACAGATACGCAGTATTTT. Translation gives CASSPFGLAGGSTDTQYF.

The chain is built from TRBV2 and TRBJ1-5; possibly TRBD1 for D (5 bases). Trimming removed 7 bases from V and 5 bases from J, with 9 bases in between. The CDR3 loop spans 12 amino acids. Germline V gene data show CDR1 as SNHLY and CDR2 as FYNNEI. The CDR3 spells CASTGDDQPQHF. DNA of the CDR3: TGTGCCAGCACGGGGGATGATCAGCCCCAGCATTTT.

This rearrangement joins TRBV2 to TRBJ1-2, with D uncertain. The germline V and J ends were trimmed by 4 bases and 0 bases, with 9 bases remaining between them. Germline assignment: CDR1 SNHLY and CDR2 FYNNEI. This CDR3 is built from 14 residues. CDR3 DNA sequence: TGTGCCAGCAGTGCTTTAGGAGCTAACTATGGCTACACCTTC. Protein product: CASSALGANYGYTF.

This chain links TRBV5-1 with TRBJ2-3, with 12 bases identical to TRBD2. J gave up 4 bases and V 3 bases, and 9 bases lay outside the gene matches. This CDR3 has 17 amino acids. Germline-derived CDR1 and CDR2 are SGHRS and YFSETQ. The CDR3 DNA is TGCGCCAGCAGCTCCCGGTTGCTAGCGGGGGGGGCAGATACGCAGTATTTT. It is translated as CASSSRLLAGGADTQYF.

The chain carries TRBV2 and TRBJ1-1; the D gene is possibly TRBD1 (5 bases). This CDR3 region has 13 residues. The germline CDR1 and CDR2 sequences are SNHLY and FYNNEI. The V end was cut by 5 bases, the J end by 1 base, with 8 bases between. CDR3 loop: CASSKDTNTEAFF. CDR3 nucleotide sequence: TGTGCCAGCAGTAAGGACACGAACACTGAAGCTTTCTTT.

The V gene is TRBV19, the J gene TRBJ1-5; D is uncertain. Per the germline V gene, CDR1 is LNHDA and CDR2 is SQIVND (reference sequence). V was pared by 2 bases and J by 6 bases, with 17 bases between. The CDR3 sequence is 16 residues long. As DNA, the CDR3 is TGTGCCAGTAGTATAAATTTGGGAGTTTTGGGTCAGCCCCAGCATTTT. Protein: CASSINLGVLGQPQHF. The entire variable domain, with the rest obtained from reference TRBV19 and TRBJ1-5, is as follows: DGGITQSPKYLFRKEGQNVTLSCEQNLNHDAMYWYRQDPGQGLRLIYYSQIVNDFQKGDIAEGYSVSREKKESFPLTVTSAQKNPTAFYLCASSINLGVLGQPQHFGDGTRLSIL.

CDR3 sequence (DNA): TGCGCCGTTAGAGTTCGTGTTAACACCGGGGAGCTGTTTTTT. This gives the protein CAVRVRVNTGELFF. This chain connects TRBV10-1 to TRBJ2-2; D call uncertain. The V end was cut by 11 bases, the J end by 2 bases, with 15 bases between. Germline CDR1 reads WNHNN; CDR2 reads SYGVQD (reference sequence). CDR3 size: 14 residues.

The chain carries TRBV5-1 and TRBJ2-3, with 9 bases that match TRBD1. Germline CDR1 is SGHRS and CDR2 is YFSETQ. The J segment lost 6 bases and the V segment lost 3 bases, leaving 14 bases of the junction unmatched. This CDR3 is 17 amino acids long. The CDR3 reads CASSSTDRGSLTDTQYF. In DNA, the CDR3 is TGCGCCAGCAGCTCCACGGACAGGGGCTCCCTGACGGATACGCAGTATTTT.

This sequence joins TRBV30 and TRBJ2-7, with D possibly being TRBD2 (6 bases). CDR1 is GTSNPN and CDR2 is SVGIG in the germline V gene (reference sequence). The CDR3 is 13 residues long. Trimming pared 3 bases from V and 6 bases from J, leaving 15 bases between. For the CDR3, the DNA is TGTGCCTGGAGGCGGGGCCTGGCGGGCGAGCAGTACTTC. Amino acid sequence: CAWRRGLAGEQYF. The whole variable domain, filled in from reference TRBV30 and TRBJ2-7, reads SQTIHQWPATLVQPVGSPLSLECTVEGTSNPNLYWYRQAAGRGLQLLFYSVGIGQISSEVPQNLSASRPQDRQFILSSKKLLLSDSGFYLCAWRRGLAGEQYFGPGTRLTVT.